These 2 T cell receptor beta chains came from one sample sequenced in a study of blood T cell repertoires in COVID-19. Profiled with immunoSEQ multiplex PCR; TCRdb holds only in-frame clones, not every one. The sample yields about 130,000 clones, around 70% seen once. The sequenced sample consisted of peripheral blood. The receptors were sampled from an elderly man with COVID-19, enrolled during active disease.

The chain links TRBV30 to TRBJ2-2; D gene uncertain. The CDR3 loop spans 12 amino acids. V was trimmed by 2 bases and J by 7 bases, leaving 8 bases between them. The germline CDR1 and CDR2 sequences are GTSNPN and SVGIG (reference sequence). The CDR3 coding sequence is TGTGCCTGGAGTAAGTGGAGCGGGGAGCTGTTTTTT. Amino acid sequence: CAWSKWSGELFF.

The chain joins TRBV15 to TRBJ1-1, with TRBD1 matching 7 bases. Germline CDR1 and CDR2: LNHNV and YYDKDF (reference sequence). V shed 1 base and J 2 bases; nucleotides not matched to a gene: 1. CDR3 length: 14 residues. CDR3: CATSRGTGNTEAFF. The CDR3, as DNA: TGTGCCACCAGCAGAGGGACAGGTAACACTGAAGCTTTCTTT.